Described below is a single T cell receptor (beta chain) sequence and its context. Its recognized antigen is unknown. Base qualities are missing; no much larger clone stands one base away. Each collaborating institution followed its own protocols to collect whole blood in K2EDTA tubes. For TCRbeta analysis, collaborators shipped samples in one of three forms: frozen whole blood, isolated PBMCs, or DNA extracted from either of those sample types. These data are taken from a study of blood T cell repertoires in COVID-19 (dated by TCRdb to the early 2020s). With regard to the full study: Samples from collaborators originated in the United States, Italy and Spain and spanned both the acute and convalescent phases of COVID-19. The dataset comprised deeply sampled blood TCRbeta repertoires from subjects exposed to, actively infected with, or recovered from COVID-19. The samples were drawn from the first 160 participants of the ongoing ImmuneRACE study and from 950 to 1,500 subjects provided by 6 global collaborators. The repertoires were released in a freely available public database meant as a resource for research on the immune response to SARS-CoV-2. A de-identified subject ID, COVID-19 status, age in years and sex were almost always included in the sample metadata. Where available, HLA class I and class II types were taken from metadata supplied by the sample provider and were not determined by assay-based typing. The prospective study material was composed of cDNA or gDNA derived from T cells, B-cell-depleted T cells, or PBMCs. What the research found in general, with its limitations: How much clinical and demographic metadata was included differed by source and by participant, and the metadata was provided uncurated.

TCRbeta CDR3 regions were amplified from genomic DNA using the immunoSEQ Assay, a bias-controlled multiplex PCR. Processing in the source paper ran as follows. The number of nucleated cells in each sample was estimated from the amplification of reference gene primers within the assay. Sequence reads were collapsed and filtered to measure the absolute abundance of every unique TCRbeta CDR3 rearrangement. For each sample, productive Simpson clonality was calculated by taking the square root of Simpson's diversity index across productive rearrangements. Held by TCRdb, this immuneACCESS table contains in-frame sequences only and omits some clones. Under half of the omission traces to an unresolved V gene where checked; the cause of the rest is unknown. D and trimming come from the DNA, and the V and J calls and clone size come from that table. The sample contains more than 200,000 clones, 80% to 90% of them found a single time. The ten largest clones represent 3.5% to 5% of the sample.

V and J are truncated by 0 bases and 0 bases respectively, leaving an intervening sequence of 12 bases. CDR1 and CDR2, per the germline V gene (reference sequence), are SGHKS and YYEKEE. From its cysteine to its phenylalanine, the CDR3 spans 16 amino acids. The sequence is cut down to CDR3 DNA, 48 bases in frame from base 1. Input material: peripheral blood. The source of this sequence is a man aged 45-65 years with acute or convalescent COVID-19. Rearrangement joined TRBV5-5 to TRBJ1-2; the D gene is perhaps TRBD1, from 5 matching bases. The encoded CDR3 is CASSLGGQLANYGYTF. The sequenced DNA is TGTGCCAGCAGCTTGGGGGGCCAGTTAGCTAACTATGGCTACACCTTC.